The entry below describes one TCR beta chain. This entry belongs to a study of shared T cell receptors in the human thymus. Germline CDR1 and CDR2: MNHEY and SMNVEV (reference sequence). V shed 2 bases and J 2 bases; nucleotides not matched to a gene: 4. The CDR3 extends over 18 amino acids. Assay: immunoSEQ multiplex PCR; the TCRdb copy retains only in-frame clones and omits some. This sample carries hundreds of thousands of clones, about 90% of them seen once, and the ten largest clones take 0.0094%. The sample was also reused in another study, on human thymus T cells.

J is TRBJ2-1 and V is TRBV27; 15 nucleotides align to TRBD2. The sample taken for sequencing was thymocytes. This receptor was obtained from a boy under three years old with a congenital heart defect. The CDR3 bases are TGTGCCAGCAGTTTAGCTGGACTAGCGGGAGGGCCCTACAATGAGCAGTTCTTC. Translation gives CASSLAGLAGGPYNEQFF.